The rows below give T cell receptor beta chains drawn from one sample of a study of glioma-infiltrating T cells. MiXCR, run by TCRdb on the multiplex PCR reads, gives a single entry per CDR3 protein. The repertoire holds approximately 130,000 distinct CDR3 sequences, with around 23% as singletons. The sample taken for sequencing was glioma tissue, nonneoplastic brain tissue, or PBMCs (not recorded which). All receptors derive from a human donor with low-grade glioma or glioblastoma, undergoing nonglioma brain surgery, or in good health (not recorded which). Each CDR3 is given with its conserved first and last residue. D genes are given only for firm matches. The size of a clone is reported for some rows only, either as once, few or many, or as a class for expanded clones.

D	J	size	V	DNA	CDR3
NA	TRBJ2-1	many	TRBV2	TGTGCCAGCACTTCCTCCAGGGTCAACAATGAGCAGTTCTTC	CASTSSRVNNEQFF
TRBD1	TRBJ2-2	few	TRBV7-7	TGTGCTAGCAGCTTAGGGGGCGGAGGGAACACCGGGGAGCTGTTTTTT	CASSLGGGGNTGELFF
NA	TRBJ2-3	few	TRBV2	TGTGCCAGCATATTACAGGGCCTCACAGATACGCAGTATTTT	CASILQGLTDTQYF
NA	TRBJ2-5	few	TRBV18	TGTGCCAGCTCACCTGGGTACGGCAAAGAGACCCAGTACTTC	CASSPGYGKETQYF
NA	TRBJ2-1	many	TRBV20-1	TGCAGTGCCTCCTGGGGGGCCAAGAATGAGCAGTTCTTC	CSASWGAKNEQFF
NA	TRBJ2-1	many	TRBV7-2	TGTGCCAGCAGCTTACGAATGAAGCAGATCGATGAGCAGTTCTTC	CASSLRMKQIDEQFF
NA	TRBJ1-1	NA	TRBV7-9	TGTGCCAGCAGCCCGACTAATGGGGGCACTGAAGCTTTCTTT	CASSPTNGGTEAFF
NA	TRBJ1-5	few	TRBV7-3	TGTGCCAGCAGCTTAGCCTCGGGGCAGCCCCAGCATTTT	CASSLASGQPQHF
TRBD1	TRBJ2-3	NA	TRBV24-1	TGTGCCACCAGTGACCCACAGGGGCCAAGCACAGATACGCAGTATTTT	CATSDPQGPSTDTQYF
TRBD2	TRBJ2-3	NA	TRBV6-1	TGTGCCAGCACTCGGTCCGGGGTGGGAGCGGGGGTGGAAGATACGCAGTATTTT	CASTRSGVGAGVEDTQYF
TRBD2	TRBJ2-3	NA	TRBV7-9	TGTGCCAGCAGCCCATGGACTAGCGGGGGGGAATATACGCAGTATTTT	CASSPWTSGGEYTQYF
TRBD2	TRBJ2-5	NA	TRBV29-1	TGCAGCGTTAGACTAGCCCCTGGAGGGACCCAGTACTTC	CSVRLAPGGTQYF
NA	TRBJ2-5	few	TRBV5-6	TGTGCCAGCAGACTGGACTCCGAAGAGACCCAGTACTTC	CASRLDSEETQYF
NA	TRBJ2-3	NA	TRBV12-3/TRBV12-4	TGTGCCAGCAGCCGGGGTGTGGAGCGCACAGATACGCAGTATTTT	CASSRGVERTDTQYF
TRBD1	TRBJ1-2	few	TRBV28	TGTGCCAGCAGTGCTACGGGACAGTCGAGATATGGCTACACCTTC	CASSATGQSRYGYTF
TRBD1	TRBJ2-5	NA	TRBV25-1	TGTGCCAGCAGTGCGCCGGGACAGGCCATAGAGACCCAGTACTTC	CASSAPGQAIETQYF
TRBD1	TRBJ1-1	NA	TRBV7-9	TGTGCCAGCAGCGCGAAAGGGGGCCAAGCTTTCTTT	CASSAKGGQAFF
NA	TRBJ2-5	few	TRBV18	TGTGCCAGCTCATGGGGGTCATCAGAGACCCAGTACTTC	CASSWGSSETQYF
NA	TRBJ2-1	NA	TRBV4-1	TGCGCCAGCAGCCAAGATGTGGGGCTTTACTCCTACAATGAGCAGTTCTTC	CASSQDVGLYSYNEQFF
NA	TRBJ1-4	many	TRBV14	TGTGCCAGCAGCCAAGTCTACAGTAATAATGAAAAACTGTTTTTT	CASSQVYSNNEKLFF
TRBD2	TRBJ2-1	NA	TRBV6-4	TGTGCCAGCAGGATGACTAGCGGGGGGTCTAATGAGCAGTTCTTC	CASRMTSGGSNEQFF
NA	TRBJ1-1	NA	TRBV20-1	TGCAGTCCGTACCTTGGGGGGGGTACTGAAGCTTTCTTT	CSPYLGGGTEAFF
TRBD2	TRBJ2-3	few	TRBV20-1	TGCAGTGTTCTAGGGGCCAGCGGGGGGGACACAGATACGCAGTATTTT	CSVLGASGGDTDTQYF
TRBD1	TRBJ1-5	few	TRBV20-1	TGCAGTGCTAGCGGAACAGGGGGCTTAAATCAGCCCCAGCATTTT	CSASGTGGLNQPQHF
NA	TRBJ1-5	many	TRBV20-1	TGCAGTGCTCCCGAGGGTGGGGTTCAGCAGCCCCAGCATTTT	CSAPEGGVQQPQHF
TRBD1	TRBJ1-1	NA	TRBV20-1	TGCAGTGCTAGTCAACCGGGACAGGGTTATGCTTTCTTT	CSASQPGQGYAFF
TRBD2	TRBJ2-1	few	TRBV19	TGTGCCAGTAGTTCCAGACTAGCGGGGTGGGGTGAGCAGTTCTTC	CASSSRLAGWGEQFF
TRBD1	TRBJ2-1	many	TRBV6-1	TGTGCCAGCAGTCTGACAGGGGGCCATGATGAGCAGTTCTTC	CASSLTGGHDEQFF
NA	TRBJ1-2	many	TRBV20-1	TGCAGTGCTAGCTGGCCGGGCTACACCTTC	CSASWPGYTF
TRBD2	TRBJ2-3	few	TRBV7-9	TGTGCCAGCAGCTTAGCCCGGACTAGCGGGGGGCATACGCAGTATTTT	CASSLARTSGGHTQYF
TRBD2	TRBJ2-1	few	TRBV6-6	TGTGCCAGCAGTTACCGGACTAGCGGGGGTAATCACAATGAGCAGTTCTTC	CASSYRTSGGNHNEQFF
TRBD2	TRBJ2-5	few	TRBV20-1	TGCAGTGCTAGAGCCGGACTAGCGGGGGGGCCACAAGAGACCCAGTACTTC	CSARAGLAGGPQETQYF
NA	TRBJ1-2	NA	TRBV19	TGTGCCAGTAGTAGGTCGGATTATGGCTACACCTTC	CASSRSDYGYTF
NA	TRBJ2-4	NA	TRBV6-2/TRBV6-3	TGTGCCAGCAGTTACTTTCATGCAGCATTAGCCAAAAACATTCAGTACTTC	CASSYFHAALAKNIQYF
TRBD1	TRBJ2-3	few	TRBV28	TGTGCCAGCAGTTTATGGACGCCTAAAGGACAGGGAACCCCCACAGATACGCAGTATTTT	CASSLWTPKGQGTPTDTQYF
TRBD1	TRBJ1-5	many	TRBV19	TGTGCCAGTAGTACGGGACAGGGTGGTCAGCCCCAGCATTTT	CASSTGQGGQPQHF
TRBD2	TRBJ2-1	many	TRBV20-1	TGCAGTGCCGGGACGGGGGGGGGCCATGAGCAGTTCTTC	CSAGTGGGHEQFF
TRBD1	TRBJ1-6	few	TRBV2	TGTGCCACCAAACGGGGGGACAGCCGCTCCTATAATTCACCCCTCCACTTT	CATKRGDSRSYNSPLHF
NA	TRBJ2-3	few	TRBV18	TGTGCCAGCTCGCCCCAAGCGGACACAGATACGCAGTATTTT	CASSPQADTDTQYF
NA	TRBJ2-1	many	TRBV20-1	TGCAGTGCTAGAGATCCGGTCAGAAACAATGAGCAGTTCTTC	CSARDPVRNNEQFF
NA	TRBJ2-2	NA	TRBV6-1	TGTGCCAGCAGTGAATTCCCAGGGAGCACCGGGGAGCTGTTTTTT	CASSEFPGSTGELFF
TRBD1	TRBJ2-1	NA	TRBV6-2/TRBV6-3	TGTGCCAGCAGTTACATTGCAGGGGGCAATGAGCAGTTCTTC	CASSYIAGGNEQFF
NA	TRBJ1-1	many	TRBV19	TGTGCCAGTAGTATCGGGGTAGGTACTGAAGCTTTCTTT	CASSIGVGTEAFF
TRBD2	TRBJ2-3	many	TRBV6-1	TGTGCCAGCAGTGACCAACTAGCGGGGATTGGGTATTTT	CASSDQLAGIGYF
NA	TRBJ2-3	many	TRBV6-1	TGTGCCAGCAGTGGAAACACAGATACGCAGTATTTT	CASSGNTDTQYF
TRBD1	TRBJ2-2	NA	TRBV6-1	TGTGCCAGCACCCGCCCAGGACAGGTGAACACCGGGGAGCTGTTTTTT	CASTRPGQVNTGELFF
TRBD2	TRBJ2-3	many	TRBV7-2	TGTGCCAGCAGCTTGGAAGGGAGGGTAGATACGCAGTATTTT	CASSLEGRVDTQYF
TRBD2	TRBJ2-3	NA	TRBV20-1	TGCAGTGCTGTGCAGGTGGTAGCGGGGGGGAGCACAGATACGCAGTATTTT	CSAVQVVAGGSTDTQYF
TRBD1	TRBJ1-1	NA	TRBV5-1	TGCGCCAGCAGAATCTCAGGGGGCGCTGGGACTGAAGCTTTCTTT	CASRISGGAGTEAFF
NA	TRBJ2-3	NA	TRBV2	TGTGCCAGCGAAGATACGCAGTATTTT	CASEDTQYF
NA	TRBJ2-2	many	TRBV27	TGTGCCAGCAGTTTTATCCCACTAGTGAACACCGGGGAGCTGTTTTTT	CASSFIPLVNTGELFF
NA	TRBJ2-3	NA	TRBV24-1	TGTGCCACCAGTGATCCAGGAGCTGGAGGAACAGATACGCAGTATTTT	CATSDPGAGGTDTQYF
NA	TRBJ1-1	NA	TRBV5-1	TGCGCTAGCAGCTCGATCAGGGAGAGACGGACTGTAGCTTTCTTT	CASSSIRERRTVAFF